This TCR beta chain was recovered during a study of T-cell reconstitution after alpha-beta-depleted transplantation in children. Trimming stripped 3 bases from V and 4 bases from J, with 8 bases between. Germline V lookup: CDR1 MNHEY, CDR2 SMNVEV (reference sequence). CDR3 length: 13 amino acids. The sample holds many counts of this clonotype. Construction of the TCRbeta library involved unique molecular identifiers. Using its own MiXCR run on the PCR reads, TCRdb lists one record per CDR3 protein. This table has hundreds of thousands of distinct CDR3 sequences, 12% appearing once. The material sequenced was PBMCs from the stem cell graft donor, taken from the stem cell graft. V and J are TRBV27 and TRBJ2-3; D is unclear. This clonotype originated in a human donor who donated a stem cell graft to a child with acute lymphoblastic leukemia. The CDR3: CASSLALADTQYF. Written as DNA, the CDR3 is TGTGCCAGCAGTTTGGCCCTGGCAGATACGCAGTATTTT.